Listed below are T cell receptor beta chains from one sample, sequenced in a study of T-cell reconstitution after alpha-beta-depleted transplantation in children. TCRdb used MiXCR to reprocess the PCR reads, holding one entry per CDR3 protein. This table has some 520,000 distinct CDR3 sequences, around a third appearing once. The sample here was PBMCs from the stem cell graft donor, taken from the stem cell graft. The receptors stem from a human donor who donated a stem cell graft to a child with aplastic anemia. Each CDR3 is given with its conserved first and last residue. A D gene is named only where the DNA matches it firmly. Expanded clones get a size class; other rows say once, few or many, or leave the size out.

CDR3nt: TGTGCCAGCAGTCCCTCTGGGGTTAGCAATCAGCCCCAGCATTTT
CDR3aa: CASSPSGVSNQPQHF
v_gene: TRBV28
d_gene: NA
abundance: NA
j_gene: TRBJ1-5

CDR3nt: TGCAGCGGGACAGTAATCTCCTACAATGAGCAGTTCTTC
CDR3aa: CSGTVISYNEQFF
v_gene: TRBV29-1
d_gene: NA
abundance: few
j_gene: TRBJ2-1

CDR3nt: TGTGCCAGCAGCCCGTGGACTAGTGCGAGCACAGATACGCAGTATTTT
CDR3aa: CASSPWTSASTDTQYF
v_gene: TRBV9
d_gene: TRBD2
abundance: few
j_gene: TRBJ2-3

CDR3nt: TGTGCCAGCAGCTCGGGAGAAGAGGAGGAGACCCAGTACTTC
CDR3aa: CASSSGEEEETQYF
v_gene: TRBV5-4
d_gene: NA
abundance: few
j_gene: TRBJ2-5

CDR3nt: TGTGCCAGCAGCAATATAGGGGGGGCGAGAGCCAAAAACATTCAGTACTTC
CDR3aa: CASSNIGGARAKNIQYF
v_gene: TRBV12-3/TRBV12-4
d_gene: NA
abundance: few
j_gene: TRBJ2-4

CDR3nt: TGTGCCACCAGCAACCTCTTCACAGATACGCAGTATTTT
CDR3aa: CATSNLFTDTQYF
v_gene: TRBV15
d_gene: NA
abundance: few
j_gene: TRBJ2-3

CDR3nt: TGCAGTGCTTTGACTAGCGGGAGGTTCGCCTACAATGAGCAGTTCTTC
CDR3aa: CSALTSGRFAYNEQFF
v_gene: TRBV20-1
d_gene: TRBD2
abundance: few
j_gene: TRBJ2-1

CDR3nt: TGTGCCAGCTCCACGGGCAGGGTCGGCTACGAGCAGTACTTC
CDR3aa: CASSTGRVGYEQYF
v_gene: TRBV18
d_gene: NA
abundance: NA
j_gene: TRBJ2-7

CDR3nt: TGTGCCAGCAGTGTAACTAGCTCCTCCACCAAAGAGACCCAGTACTTC
CDR3aa: CASSVTSSSTKETQYF
v_gene: TRBV12-3/TRBV12-4
d_gene: NA
abundance: NA
j_gene: TRBJ2-5

CDR3nt: TGTGCCAGCAGCCGCTTAGCGGGACGTAATGAGCAGTTCTTC
CDR3aa: CASSRLAGRNEQFF
v_gene: TRBV7-2
d_gene: TRBD2
abundance: NA
j_gene: TRBJ2-1

CDR3nt: TGTGCCACCAGTGATACAGGGGAGTACTATGGCTACACCTTC
CDR3aa: CATSDTGEYYGYTF
v_gene: TRBV24-1
d_gene: TRBD1
abundance: NA
j_gene: TRBJ1-2

CDR3nt: TGTGCCAGCAGGCGGGAAGGCGCCGGGGAGCTGTTTTTT
CDR3aa: CASRREGAGELFF
v_gene: TRBV7-2
d_gene: NA
abundance: NA
j_gene: TRBJ2-2

CDR3nt: TGTGCCAGCAGCTTATCTTCAGGGTCTAATGGCTACACCTTC
CDR3aa: CASSLSSGSNGYTF
v_gene: TRBV7-8
d_gene: NA
abundance: NA
j_gene: TRBJ1-2

CDR3nt: TGCAGTGCTAACAGGGGGCACAATGAGCAGTTCTTC
CDR3aa: CSANRGHNEQFF
v_gene: TRBV20-1
d_gene: TRBD1
abundance: once
j_gene: TRBJ2-1

CDR3nt: TGTGCCAGCAGCCTCACGGACAGGGGCTTCGGAGTGGCTAATGAAAAACTGTTTTTT
CDR3aa: CASSLTDRGFGVANEKLFF
v_gene: TRBV4-2
d_gene: TRBD1
abundance: few
j_gene: TRBJ1-4

CDR3nt: TGCAGTGCTAGCGTGGCTAGCGGGAGAGGGGTGACCCAGTACTTC
CDR3aa: CSASVASGRGVTQYF
v_gene: TRBV20-1
d_gene: TRBD2
abundance: few
j_gene: TRBJ2-5

CDR3nt: TGTGCCAGCAGCCGCGCCTTCCCTGGGGCCACCGTCCTGACTTTC
CDR3aa: CASSRAFPGATVLTF
v_gene: TRBV7-2
d_gene: NA
abundance: NA
j_gene: TRBJ2-6

CDR3nt: TGCAGTGCAGGGGGCAGGTCTGGAAACACCATATATTTT
CDR3aa: CSAGGRSGNTIYF
v_gene: TRBV20-1
d_gene: TRBD1
abundance: few
j_gene: TRBJ1-3

CDR3nt: TGCAGCGTTGAAACCCGGAACACCGGGGAGCTGTTTTTT
CDR3aa: CSVETRNTGELFF
v_gene: TRBV29-1
d_gene: NA
abundance: NA
j_gene: TRBJ2-2

CDR3nt: TGTGCCAGCAGTAGGAGCGACAGGTCAGCGGGGGCCAAAAACATTCAGTACTTC
CDR3aa: CASSRSDRSAGAKNIQYF
v_gene: TRBV6-1
d_gene: NA
abundance: few
j_gene: TRBJ2-4

CDR3nt: TGCAGTGCCGCGTTTAGGGGCTACACCTTC
CDR3aa: CSAAFRGYTF
v_gene: TRBV20-1
d_gene: NA
abundance: NA
j_gene: TRBJ1-2

CDR3nt: TGTGCCACCAGCAGCCCTGGACAGGGGAGGTCGAGCTACGAGCAGTACTTC
CDR3aa: CATSSPGQGRSSYEQYF
v_gene: TRBV15
d_gene: TRBD1
abundance: few
j_gene: TRBJ2-7

CDR3nt: TGTGCCAGCAGCCCCCAGGGGTTGTTTAATGAGCAGTTCTTC
CDR3aa: CASSPQGLFNEQFF
v_gene: TRBV7-2
d_gene: NA
abundance: NA
j_gene: TRBJ2-1

CDR3nt: TGCAGTGCTAGAGATGGGAGACACCGCTATGGCTACACCTTC
CDR3aa: CSARDGRHRYGYTF
v_gene: TRBV20-1
d_gene: NA
abundance: few
j_gene: TRBJ1-2

CDR3nt: TGCAGTGCTAGAGTGGAGCCTAGGGGCTACGAGCAGTACTTC
CDR3aa: CSARVEPRGYEQYF
v_gene: TRBV20-1
d_gene: NA
abundance: few
j_gene: TRBJ2-7

CDR3nt: TGCAGTGCTGGAACCACCCGGCTGAACACCGGGGAGCTGTTTTTT
CDR3aa: CSAGTTRLNTGELFF
v_gene: TRBV20-1
d_gene: NA
abundance: NA
j_gene: TRBJ2-2